This T cell receptor beta chain originates from a study of blood T cell repertoires in COVID-19. Study-level information: There were acute and convalescent COVID-19 samples, and they came from the United States, Italy and Spain. PBMCs, B-cell-depleted T cells, or T cells were the source of the cDNA or gDNA that made up the material.

The CDR3 runs to 17 residues. Germline CDR1 and CDR2: SGHNT and YYREEE (reference sequence). V lost 0 bases and J lost 5, with 17 bases in between. Participant ages covered about 18 to 95 years across 25 or so US areas. The protocol was immunoSEQ multiplex PCR, while the TCRdb copy is restricted to in-frame clones and leaves out a portion. In the table there are some 260,000 clones, 84% of which are singletons. This sequence joins TRBV5-4 and TRBJ2-2; possibly TRBD1 for D (6 bases). Sequenced input: PBMCs or T cells enriched from blood (not recorded which). The sequence came from a man aged 25 to 45 with acute COVID-19. The CDR3 is CASSLVGTRSLTGELFF. CDR3 in DNA: TGTGCCAGCAGCTTGGTTGGGACAAGAAGCCTGACCGGGGAGCTGTTTTTT.